The table lists the clone carrying this T cell receptor (beta chain) with a count of one. Its antigen is currently unknown. Deletions cut 0 bases from V and 1 base from J, with 11 bases between. The CDR3 is 16 amino acids. Germline assignment: CDR1 SGDLS and CDR2 YYNGEE. This record belongs to a study of shared clonotypes between healthy human individuals. Sorted-subset replicate PCRs used about 0.2 ug of genomic DNA. This amount corresponded to approximately 30,000 T cell genomes. The table came from immunoSEQ multiplex PCR; TCRdb's copy has only in-frame clones and leaves some out. Found here are approximately 2,000,000 clones, just over 90% of them singletons; the top ten hold around 1.7%. Broader study findings: Compared with memory subsets, naive subsets generally had larger estimated richness.

In the naive CD8 group, cells lacked CD45RO and were positively selected for CCR7, so terminally differentiated effector memory CD45RA+ cells were left out. The specimen sequenced was naive CD8+ T cells from PBMCs. The sequence was obtained from a man aged 18-30 years in good health. Some clones in this sample may be carry-over from other donors' samples. The chain uses TRBV9 and TRBJ2-4, with D unresolved. The chain's CDR3 is CASSVEVGWAKNIQYF. CDR3 coding DNA: TGTGCCAGCAGCGTAGAGGTCGGGTGGGCCAAAAACATTCAGTACTTC.